A single sample gave rise to the 21 T cell receptor beta chains below, sequenced in a study of patients and donors after allogeneic stem cell transplantation. Each CDR3 protein is one row after TCRdb ran MiXCR on the RT-PCR reads. The sample has 100,000 to 130,000 distinct CDR3 sequences, around 35% seen once. Sequencing used blood, either unsorted or a sorted T cell fraction (not recorded which). The receptor set was obtained from a human donor who was either an allogeneic HSCT recipient or a stem cell or donor lymphocyte infusion donor (not recorded which). It is not recorded whose cells these are; they may come from a transplant donor.

The V and J genes are TRBV6-5 and TRBJ1-1, with D possibly being TRBD1 (6 bases). This CDR3 region has 14 residues. CDR1 and CDR2 (germline): MNHEY, SVGAGI. V lost 1 base to trimming and J lost 3 bases, with 9 bases between them. The DNA for the CDR3 is TGTGCCAGCAGTTACTTGAACAGGGACACTGAAGCTTTCTTT. This encodes CASSYLNRDTEAFF.

This chain joins TRBV10-3 and TRBJ1-1; D is unclear. V gave up 7 bases and J gave up 0 bases, with 9 bases separating them. Germline CDR1 and CDR2: ENHRY and SYGVKD. CDR3 length: 13 amino acids. This CDR3 reads CAINRGMNTEAFF. In nucleotides, the CDR3 is TGTGCCATCAACCGGGGTATGAACACTGAAGCTTTCTTT.

This clonotype turned up a few times. This sequence joins TRBV6-5 and TRBJ2-5, with D unclear. The V gene's germline CDR1 is MNHEY and CDR2 SVGAGI. V lost 0 bases and J 2 bases, leaving 7 bases between the germline ends. The CDR3 is 14 residues long. The CDR3 is CASSYSIVQETQYF. The CDR3 DNA reads as TGTGCCAGCAGTTACTCGATTGTACAAGAGACCCAGTACTTC.

The rearrangement joins TRBV6-5 to TRBJ1-2, with no clear D. Deletions cut 3 bases from V and 5 bases from J, with 13 bases between. Per the germline V gene, CDR1 is MNHEY and CDR2 is SVGAGI. The CDR3 is 14 residues long. The CDR3 here is CASSYGREYYGYTF. DNA for the CDR3: TGTGCCAGCAGTTATGGAAGAGAATATTATGGCTACACCTTC.

The chain combines TRBV2 with TRBJ2-7, with TRBD2 matching over 7 bases. This CDR3 region has 13 residues. V lost 8 bases to trimming and J lost 6 bases; unmatched junction nucleotides: 10. CDR1 and CDR2 from the germline V gene are SNHLY and FYNNEI. The CDR3 is CASAPGLGREQYF. CDR3 coding DNA: TGTGCCAGCGCCCCCGGACTAGGCCGCGAGCAGTACTTC.

This clonotype has just a few counts. The chain uses TRBV24-1 and TRBJ1-5, with D unclear. CDR3 length equals 14 residues. V lost 3 bases to trimming and J lost 0 bases, with 5 bases between them. The germline V gene encodes CDR1 KGHDR and CDR2 SFDVKD. CDR3 nucleotide sequence: TGTGCCACCAGTGATGGGTATAGCAATCAGCCCCAGCATTTT. Residues: CATSDGYSNQPQHF.

This clonotype was seen more than once but under ten times. The V call is TRBV7-2, the J call TRBJ2-5, with D possibly being TRBD1 or TRBD2 (5 bases each). Germline-derived CDR1 and CDR2 are SGHTA and FQGNSA. The CDR3 contains 15 residues. The V and J ends lost 5 bases and 5 bases respectively, with 18 bases between them. This CDR3 is CASSASGTGKETQYF. Written as DNA, the CDR3 is TGTGCCAGCAGCGCTTCAGGGACGGGAAAGGAGACCCAGTACTTC.

A few counts support this clonotype. This rearrangement joins TRBV6-5 to TRBJ2-6; no firm D call. CDR1 and CDR2 from the germline V gene are MNHEY and SVGAGI. The CDR3 has 15 residues. V was cut by 2 bases and J by 0 bases, with 5 bases left in between. This CDR3 reads CASSYIASGANVLTF. CDR3 nucleotide sequence: TGTGCCAGCAGTTACATCGCCTCTGGGGCCAACGTCCTGACTTTC.

The chain joins TRBV20-1 to TRBJ2-1; possible D gene TRBD2, 6 bases. Per germline, CDR1 DFQATT and CDR2 SNEGSKA (reference sequence). V lost 1 base to trimming and J lost 9 bases, with 13 bases between them. The CDR3 extends over 13 amino acids. This chain's CDR3 is CSARGLAKGEQFF. DNA for the CDR3: TGCAGTGCTAGAGGGCTAGCGAAGGGTGAGCAGTTCTTC.

This chain links TRBV20-1 with TRBJ2-3; 7 bases agree with TRBD2. The germline CDR1 and CDR2 sequences are DFQATT and SNEGSKA (reference sequence). This CDR3 is built from 12 residues. The junction had 9 bases not matched to a gene; V was cut back by 6 bases and J by 9 bases. DNA for the CDR3: TGCAGTGCCACCACCCCAGCGGGAACGCAGTATTTT. It codes for CSATTPAGTQYF.

This rearrangement joins TRBV7-2 to TRBJ1-2, with TRBD1 as a possible D gene (5 bases). V was clipped by 2 bases and J by 11 bases, with 12 bases between them. The germline gives CDR1 SGHTA, CDR2 FQGNSA. This CDR3 has 12 amino acids. This chain's CDR3 is CASSLNGGFYTF. As DNA, the CDR3 is TGTGCCAGCAGCTTAAACGGGGGTTTTTACACCTTC. The full variable domain, its missing parts supplied by reference TRBV7-2 and TRBJ1-2, is GAGVSQSPSNKVTEKGKDVELRCDPISGHTALYWYRQSLGQGLEFLIYFQGNSAPDKSGLPSDRFSAERTGGSVSTLTIQRTQQEDSAVYLCASSLNGGFYTFGSGTRLTVV.

With regard to this clonotype: At one boundary the junction diverges from the germline segment, which might be a read error. This rearrangement joins TRBV4-3 to TRBJ1-2; TRBD1 matches 12 bases. Germline V gene data show CDR1 as LGHNA and CDR2 as YSLEER. The CDR3 length is 15 residues. Here the CDR3 reads CTSRAGTGGADGYTF. The CDR3 DNA reads TGCACCAGCAGGGCTGGGACAGGGGGCGCGGATGGCTACACCTTC.

This clonotype has a handful of counts. This chain uses TRBV6-6 with TRBJ1-2; the D gene is possibly TRBD1 (6 bases). The CDR3 totals 20 residues. The V gene lost 0 bases and the J gene lost 5 bases, with 28 bases spanning the gap. CDR1 is MNHNY and CDR2 is SVGAGI in the germline V gene (reference sequence). The CDR3 nucleotides are TGTGCCAGCAGTTACTCGAGAGGTGCTGGACAGCTATCTAAGAGTTATGGCTACACCTTC. Translated: CASSYSRGAGQLSKSYGYTF.

J is TRBJ1-5 and V is TRBV15, with 9 bases identical to TRBD1. The CDR3 loop spans 14 amino acids. Trimming took 6 bases from V and 9 from J; bases not matched to a gene: 9. Germline CDR1 and CDR2: LNHNV and YYDKDF (reference sequence). The DNA for the CDR3 is TGTGCCACCAGACAACAGGGGGCCGGGGGGCCCCAGCATTTT. This sequence encodes CATRQQGAGGPQHF.

This clonotype has only a few counts. The rearrangement uses TRBV7-2 and TRBJ1-1, with D unclear. Germline CDR1 reads SGHTA; CDR2 reads FQGNSA. V lost 1 base and J 0 bases, leaving 3 bases between the germline ends. This CDR3 has 13 amino acids. This chain's CDR3 is CASSLVLNTEAFF. CDR3 bases: TGTGCCAGCAGCTTAGTCTTGAACACTGAAGCTTTCTTT.

This clonotype was detected a few times. The V and J genes are TRBV18 and TRBJ1-1; D is unresolved. The V gene lost 3 bases and the J gene lost 6 bases, with 11 bases spanning the gap. Germline loops: CDR1 KGHSH, CDR2 LQKENI. The length of the CDR3 is 13 residues. This chain's CDR3 is CASSPEVYAEAFF. Written as DNA, the CDR3 is TGTGCCAGCTCACCCGAAGTATATGCTGAAGCTTTCTTT. The whole variable domain, filled in from reference TRBV18 and TRBJ1-1, reads NAGVMQNPRHLVRRRGQEARLRCSPMKGHSHVYWYRQLPEEGLKFMVYLQKENIIDESGMPKERFSAEFPKEGPSILRIQQVVRGDSAAYFCASSPEVYAEAFFGQGTRLTVV.

This clonotype was detected only a few times. This chain joins TRBV11-3 and TRBJ1-6; perhaps TRBD1 as D (6 bases). The V end lost 3 bases, the J end lost 14 bases, and 20 bases lay between the germline ends. The V gene's germline CDR1 is SGHNT and CDR2 YENEEA. The CDR3 is 15 residues long. CDR3 sequence reads: CASSFSGTPNSALHF. CDR3 in DNA: TGTGCCAGCAGCTTCTCTGGGACACCAAATTCGGCCCTCCACTTT. Using reference TRBV11-3 and TRBJ1-6 for the parts outside the CDR3, the full variable domain is EAGVVQSPRYKIIEKKQPVAFWCNPISGHNTLYWYLQNLGQGPELLIRYENEEAVDDSQLPKDRFSAERLKGVDSTLKIQPAELGDSAVYLCASSFSGTPNSALHFGNGTRLTVT.

This clonotype has just a few counts. The chain links TRBV29-1 to TRBJ2-5; D unclear. The CDR3 sequence is 10 residues long. V lost 5 bases, J lost 5 bases, and 6 bases lay in between. Per the germline V gene, CDR1 is SQVTM and CDR2 is ANQGSEA. In nucleotides, the CDR3 is TGCAGCGTTCTGCGGGAGACCCAGTACTTC. Translation: CSVLRETQYF.

This clonotype was seen only a few times. V usage is TRBV20-1 and J usage is TRBJ2-1, with D perhaps TRBD1 (5 bases). Germline-derived CDR1 and CDR2 are DFQATT and SNEGSKA (reference sequence). CDR3 length: 11 residues. V was trimmed by 6 bases and J by 8 bases, leaving 11 bases between them. The CDR3 DNA sequence: TGCAGTGCCCCAGGGCCCCATGAGCAGTTCTTC. Its protein product is CSAPGPHEQFF.

This clonotype has more than one count but fewer than ten. The genes are TRBV7-3 and TRBJ1-1; the D is unclear. The V gene lost 3 bases and the J gene lost 1 base, with 18 bases spanning the gap. The CDR3 sequence is 17 residues long. CDR1 SGHTA and CDR2 FQGTGA come from the germline V gene. The CDR3 loop is CASSFLTISTGNTEAFF. The CDR3 DNA reads TGTGCCAGCAGCTTCCTGACAATTAGCACTGGGAACACTGAAGCTTTCTTT.

The chain is built from TRBV7-9 and TRBJ2-7, with 11 bases identical to TRBD2. CDR3 length: 15 residues. The V gene end was trimmed by 5 bases and the J gene end by 3 bases; junction bases not matched to a gene: 6. The germline gives CDR1 SEHNR, CDR2 FQNEAQ (reference sequence). The CDR3 loop reads CASSNTSGSLYEQYF. CDR3 sequence (DNA): TGTGCCAGCAGCAATACTAGCGGGAGTCTCTACGAGCAGTACTTC. The whole variable domain, remainder taken from reference TRBV7-9 and TRBJ2-7, is DTGVSQNPRHKITKRGQNVTFRCDPISEHNRLYWYRQTLGQGPEFLTYFQNEAQLEKSRLLSDRFSAERPKGSFSTLEIQRTEQGDSAMYLCASSNTSGSLYEQYFGPGTRLTVT.